This record concerns one T cell receptor beta chain sequence. The antigen is undetermined. The data are from a study of radiotherapy plus CTLA-4 blockade in lung cancer. This CDR3 comprises 14 residues. Germline-derived CDR1 and CDR2 are MNHNS and SASEGT. V gave up 6 bases and J gave up 3 bases; unmatched junction bases: 4. Points from the study as a whole: Response, reportedly, was best predicted by interferon-beta along with early blood T cell clone dynamics.

The protocol was immunoSEQ multiplex PCR, while the TCRdb copy is restricted to in-frame clones and leaves out a portion. The sample includes around 110,000 clones, about 80% of them seen just once. The sample here was peripheral blood, taken from a patient treated with radiotherapy plus ipilimumab. This chain uses TRBV6-1 with TRBJ1-1, with 10 nucleotides matching TRBD1. The sequence came from a human donor with non-small cell lung cancer that progressed on radiotherapy plus ipilimumab. Some clones in this sample may be carry-over from other donors' samples. The CDR3 DNA reads as TGTGCCAGCAGAGCGGGACAGGGGCACACTGAAGCTTTCTTT. This codes for CASRAGQGHTEAFF.